The clone carrying this TCR beta chain showed up just a few times. TCRdb reprocessed the RT-PCR reads via MiXCR and lists one record per CDR3 protein. Among about 680,000 distinct CDR3 sequences, 14% were seen once, and the ten largest hold about 3.9%. Trimming removed 5 bases at V and 6 bases at J, with 16 bases between. Germline V lookup: CDR1 SGHTA, CDR2 FQGNSA. The CDR3 sequence is 14 residues long. This chain joins TRBV7-2 and TRBJ1-1; D is unclear. The sequencing sample was made of memory CD4+ T cells from blood. The receptor was isolated from a female donor in good health, serving as a healthy control. The chain's CDR3 is CASSPIYKGAEAFF. In DNA, the CDR3 is TGTGCCAGCAGCCCCATCTATAAAGGCGCTGAAGCTTTCTTT. The full variable domain, its missing parts supplied by reference TRBV7-2 and TRBJ1-1, is GAGVSQSPSNKVTEKGKDVELRCDPISGHTALYWYRQSLGQGLEFLIYFQGNSAPDKSGLPSDRFSAERTGGSVSTLTIQRTQQEDSAVYLCASSPIYKGAEAFFGQGTRLTVV.